This entry concerns a single T cell receptor beta chain. Its target antigen remains unknown. The sample holds no much larger clone one base away, and base qualities are not on file. Looking up the germline V gene yields CDR1 MNHNS and CDR2 SASEGT. Cut back by 3 bases and 0 bases, the V and J ends lie 12 bases apart. Including the terminal cysteine and phenylalanine, the CDR3 comprises 16 residues. Only CDR3 DNA remains: 48 bases, in frame from the first base. Sequencing of the TRB variable region was done with the immunoSEQ hsTCRB v3.0 assay at survey level resolution. The target sequencing depth for TRB was roughly 35,000-50,000 T-cell genomes per sample. TRB libraries were pooled and sequenced on an Illumina MiSeq using a v3 150-cycle kit. In the original analysis: Repertoire analysis was run in R within a reproducible Nextflow workflow that covered QC, data transformation and analysis. LymphoSeq2, an R package for AIRR-Seq data exploration, was used to implement custom analyses. Four samples that yielded fewer than 5000 total TRB sequences were excluded, so that approximately 170 HIV repertoires were analyzed. Among the approximately 190 HIV repertoires that were kept, roughly 59 were collected before ART initiation and some 130 were collected after ART initiation. Each repertoire was downsampled to 5000 TRB nucleotide sequences, and summary statistics were averaged across 100 downsampling iterations. Only TRB sequences with CDR3 regions of at least seven amino acids were retained for analysis. Diversity was assessed using a clonality score derived from Shannon entropy and using the Gini coefficient. In the repertoire networks, any two of the top 5000 CDR3 amino acid sequences were connected whenever the two sequences differed by an edit distance of one. GLIPH2 predicted antigen specificity groups and MHC restriction for TRB CDR3 amino acid sequences. Known CMV, EBV, HIV or tissue antigen associations were flagged by matching CDR3 amino acid sequences against VDJdb and McPAS-TCR. Pre-ART, post-ART and control groups were compared with Wilcoxon signed-rank tests and Holm-Bonferroni correction. Here the immuneACCESS table is served through TCRdb, limited to in-frame sequences with V and J called. Missing clones are a known gap in these copies; in checked studies unresolved V genes cover under half, and the rest lacks a known reason. For V, J and clone size, that table is used; D and trimming come from the DNA. This sample gives 25,000 to 35,000 clones in total; over 90% of them show up just once. The top ten constitute 5.5% to 7% of the sample.

This specimen belongs to a study of long-term antiretroviral therapy in people with HIV (dated by TCRdb to between 2021 and 2024). About the investigation overall: Collection of the earliest samples took place about a decade ahead of the 2015 WHO recommendation for immediate ART, at a time when ART was typically delayed until CD4 counts fell. About two fifths of the roughly 30 participants with HIV were female. A retrospective serial study tested whether ART initiation and durable HIV suppression were associated with changes in peripheral blood TRB repertoire composition and diversity. No cross-contamination during QIAcube processing was seen in test extractions of a monoclonal T-cell line run alongside a few dozen polyclonal samples. The cohort contributed about 200 cryopreserved PBMC samples from around 30 adults with confirmed HIV infection, collected serially over a mean of roughly 6 years (range 1-12). Results the study describes overall, beyond this receptor: Because pre-ART samples had limited cell numbers, unsorted PBMC were profiled rather than sorted CD4+ and CD8+ T cells. Inferences about post-ART repertoire changes were limited because no data were available on ART adherence, viral resistance or therapy changes. Compared with controls, HIV repertoires had narrower CDR3 length ranges, and the network structure pointed to an antigen-experienced repertoire that shifted only slightly toward naive after ART. At every time point, the repertoire was dominated by expanded TRB clones first identified before ART initiation, although this dominance fluctuated and, in many PLHIV, declined after ART. The samples were dated from about 2004 to 2017, and the ART regimens that were used may be less effective than current ART regimens. Owing to limited PBMC availability, only the TCR beta chain was sequenced, without alpha chain pairing. Starting ART was linked to a significant rise in TRB diversity, yet even after long-term ART the diversity remained significantly lower than in transplant donor controls.

Inclusion was restricted to participants for whom at least one PBMC sample before ART initiation and at least two post-ART samples were available. Treatment was received in the United States of America by all participants with HIV. Cryopreserved samples of about 0.95-10 million PBMC were thawed and washed before DNA extraction. At the time of the earliest PBMC sample for each participant with HIV, ages ranged from 23 to 54 years. Per participant, PBMC samples came from 1-4 timepoints prior to ART initiation and 2-8 timepoints following ART initiation, for a median of 7 samples. For every participant, serial HIV viral load, CD4+ T-cell count, ART history and demographic data were obtained. Genomic DNA was extracted from unsorted PBMC with a Qiagen kit on a QIAcube, with processing performed in batches of 12 samples.

This sample comprised unsorted PBMCs, obtained roughly 6.5 years after starting antiretroviral therapy. The sequence came from a woman aged 35 to 49 with HIV. The chain joins TRBV6-1 to TRBJ2-4, with no confident D gene call. The DNA is as follows: TGTGCCAGCAGTGATGCAGGATCTCTAGCCAAAAACATTCAGTACTTC. The translation is CASSDAGSLAKNIQYF.